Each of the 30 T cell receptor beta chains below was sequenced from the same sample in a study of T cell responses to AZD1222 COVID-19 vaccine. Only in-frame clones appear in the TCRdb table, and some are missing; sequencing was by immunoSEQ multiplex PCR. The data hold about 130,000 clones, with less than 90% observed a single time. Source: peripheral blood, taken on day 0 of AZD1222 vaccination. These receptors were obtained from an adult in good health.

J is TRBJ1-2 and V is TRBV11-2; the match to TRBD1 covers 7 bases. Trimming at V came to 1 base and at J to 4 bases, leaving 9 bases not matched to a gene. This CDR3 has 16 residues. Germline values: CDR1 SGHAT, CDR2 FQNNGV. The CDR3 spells CASSLGPTGASYGYTF. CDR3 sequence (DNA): TGTGCCAGCAGCTTAGGCCCAACAGGGGCCAGCTATGGCTACACCTTC.

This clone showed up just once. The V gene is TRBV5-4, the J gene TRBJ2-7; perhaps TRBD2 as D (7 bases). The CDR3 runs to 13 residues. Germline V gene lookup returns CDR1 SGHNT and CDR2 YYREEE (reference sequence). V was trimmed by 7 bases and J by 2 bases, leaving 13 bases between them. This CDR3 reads CASGGGPAYEQYF. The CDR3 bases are TGTGCCAGCGGGGGGGGGCCGGCCTACGAGCAGTACTTC.

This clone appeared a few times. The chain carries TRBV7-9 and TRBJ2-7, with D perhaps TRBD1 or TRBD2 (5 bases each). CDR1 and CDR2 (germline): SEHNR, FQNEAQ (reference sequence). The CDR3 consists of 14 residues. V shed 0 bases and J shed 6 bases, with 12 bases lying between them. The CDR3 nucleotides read TGTGCCAGCAGCTTAGCGGGGGTCATCGGCGAGCAGTACTTC. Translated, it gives CASSLAGVIGEQYF.

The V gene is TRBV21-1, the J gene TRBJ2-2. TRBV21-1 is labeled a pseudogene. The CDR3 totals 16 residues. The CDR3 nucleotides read TGTGCCAGCCTCAAGCCCCGAGACGGGAACACCGGGGAGCTGTTTTTT. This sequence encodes CASLKPRDGNTGELFF.

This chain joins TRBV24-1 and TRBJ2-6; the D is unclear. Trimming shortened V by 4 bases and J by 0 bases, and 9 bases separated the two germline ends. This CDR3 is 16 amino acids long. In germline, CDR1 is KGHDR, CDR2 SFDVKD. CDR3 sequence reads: CATSDRRSSGANVLTF. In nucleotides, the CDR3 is TGTGCCACCAGTGACAGACGTAGCTCTGGGGCCAACGTCCTGACTTTC.

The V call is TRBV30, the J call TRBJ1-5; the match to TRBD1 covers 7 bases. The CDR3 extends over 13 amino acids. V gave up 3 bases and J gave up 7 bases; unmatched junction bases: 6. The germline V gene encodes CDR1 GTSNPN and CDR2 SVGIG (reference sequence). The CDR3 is CAWSVRGVQPQHF. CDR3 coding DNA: TGTGCCTGGAGCGTCAGGGGGGTGCAGCCCCAGCATTTT.

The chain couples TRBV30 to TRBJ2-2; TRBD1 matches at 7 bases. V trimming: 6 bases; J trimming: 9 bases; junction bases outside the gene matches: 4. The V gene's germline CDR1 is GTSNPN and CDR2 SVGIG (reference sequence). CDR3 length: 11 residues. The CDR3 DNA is TGTGCCTGTGACAGGGCGAGGGAGCTGTTTTTT. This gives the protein CACDRARELFF.

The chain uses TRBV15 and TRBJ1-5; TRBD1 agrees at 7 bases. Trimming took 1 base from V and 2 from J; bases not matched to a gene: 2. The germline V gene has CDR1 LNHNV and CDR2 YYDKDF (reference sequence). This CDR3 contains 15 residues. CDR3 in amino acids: CATSRGGTGNQPQHF. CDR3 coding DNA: TGTGCCACCAGCAGAGGGGGGACAGGCAATCAGCCCCAGCATTTT.

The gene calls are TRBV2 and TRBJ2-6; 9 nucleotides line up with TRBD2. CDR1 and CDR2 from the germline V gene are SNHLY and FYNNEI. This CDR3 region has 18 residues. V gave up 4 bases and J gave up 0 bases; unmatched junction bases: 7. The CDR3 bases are TGTGCCAGCAGTGCGGGGTCTAGCGGGACCTCTGGGGCCAACGTCCTGACTTTC. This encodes CASSAGSSGTSGANVLTF.

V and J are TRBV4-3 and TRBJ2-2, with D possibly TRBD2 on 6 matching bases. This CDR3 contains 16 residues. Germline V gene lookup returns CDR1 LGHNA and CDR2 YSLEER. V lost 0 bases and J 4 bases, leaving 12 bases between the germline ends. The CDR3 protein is CASSQEGRLTTGELFF. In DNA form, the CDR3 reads TGCGCCAGCAGCCAAGAGGGGAGGCTGACCACCGGGGAGCTGTTTTTT.

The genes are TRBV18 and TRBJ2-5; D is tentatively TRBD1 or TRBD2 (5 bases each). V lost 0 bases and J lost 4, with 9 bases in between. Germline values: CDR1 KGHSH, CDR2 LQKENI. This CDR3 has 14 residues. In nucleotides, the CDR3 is TGTGCCAGCTCACCACCTTCTGGGACAGAGACCCAGTACTTC. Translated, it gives CASSPPSGTETQYF.

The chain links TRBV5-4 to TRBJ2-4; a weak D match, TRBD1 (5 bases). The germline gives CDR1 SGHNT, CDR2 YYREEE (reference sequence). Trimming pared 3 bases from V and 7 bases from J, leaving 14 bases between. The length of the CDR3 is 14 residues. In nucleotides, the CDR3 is TGTGCCAGCAGCTCTATAGGGGTACAGAACATTCAGTACTTC. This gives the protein CASSSIGVQNIQYF.

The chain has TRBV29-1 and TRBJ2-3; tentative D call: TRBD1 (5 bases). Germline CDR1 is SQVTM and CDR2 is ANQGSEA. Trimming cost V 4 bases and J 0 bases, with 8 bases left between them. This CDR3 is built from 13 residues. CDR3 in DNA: TGCAGCGTTGCCAGGGCGAGCACAGATACGCAGTATTTT. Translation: CSVARASTDTQYF.

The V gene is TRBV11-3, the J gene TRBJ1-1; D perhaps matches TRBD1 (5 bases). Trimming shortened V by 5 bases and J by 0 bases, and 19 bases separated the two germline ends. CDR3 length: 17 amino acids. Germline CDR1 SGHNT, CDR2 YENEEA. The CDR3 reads CASSQSGWGAMNTEAFF. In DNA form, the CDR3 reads TGTGCCAGCAGCCAGTCAGGGTGGGGTGCCATGAACACTGAAGCTTTCTTT. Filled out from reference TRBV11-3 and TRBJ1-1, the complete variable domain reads EAGVVQSPRYKIIEKKQPVAFWCNPISGHNTLYWYLQNLGQGPELLIRYENEEAVDDSQLPKDRFSAERLKGVDSTLKIQPAELGDSAVYLCASSQSGWGAMNTEAFFGQGTRLTVV.

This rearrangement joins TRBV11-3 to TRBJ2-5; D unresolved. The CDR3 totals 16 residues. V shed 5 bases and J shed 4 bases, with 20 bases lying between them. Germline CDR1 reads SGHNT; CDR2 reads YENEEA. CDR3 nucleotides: TGTGCCAGCAGCCCATACCCCACACCCCTCACAGAGACCCAGTACTTC. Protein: CASSPYPTPLTETQYF.

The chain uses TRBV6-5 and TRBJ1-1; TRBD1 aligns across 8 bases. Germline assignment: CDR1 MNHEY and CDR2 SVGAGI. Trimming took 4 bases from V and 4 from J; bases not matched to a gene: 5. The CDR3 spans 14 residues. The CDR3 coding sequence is TGTGCCAGCAGTTCCAGGGGGCCGGGCACTGAAGCTTTCTTT. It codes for CASSSRGPGTEAFF.

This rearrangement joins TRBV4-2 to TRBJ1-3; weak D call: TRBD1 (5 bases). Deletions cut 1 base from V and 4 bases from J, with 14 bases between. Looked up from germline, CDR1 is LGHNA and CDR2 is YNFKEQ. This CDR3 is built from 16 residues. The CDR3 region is CASSQAIQGTGNTIYF. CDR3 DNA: TGTGCCAGCAGCCAAGCTATCCAGGGTACGGGAAACACCATATATTTT.

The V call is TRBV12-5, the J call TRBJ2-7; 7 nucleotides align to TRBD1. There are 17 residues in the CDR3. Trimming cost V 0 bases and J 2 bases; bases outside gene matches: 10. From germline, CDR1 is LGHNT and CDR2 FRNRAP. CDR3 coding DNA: TGTGCTAGTGGTTTGGTTGGGGGTTGGGACAGACCCTACGAGCAGTACTTC. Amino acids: CASGLVGGWDRPYEQYF.

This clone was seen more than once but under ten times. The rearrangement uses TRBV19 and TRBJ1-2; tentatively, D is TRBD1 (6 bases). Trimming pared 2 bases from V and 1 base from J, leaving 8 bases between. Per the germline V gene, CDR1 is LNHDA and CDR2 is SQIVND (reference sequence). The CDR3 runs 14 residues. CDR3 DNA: TGTGCCAGTAGTATAACAGGGCTTAACTATGGCTACACCTTC. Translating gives CASSITGLNYGYTF.

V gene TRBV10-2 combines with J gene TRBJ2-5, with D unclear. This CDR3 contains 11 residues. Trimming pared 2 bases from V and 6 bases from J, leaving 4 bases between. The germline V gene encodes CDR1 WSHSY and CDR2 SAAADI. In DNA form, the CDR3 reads TGCGCCAGCAGTGAGGTAAAGACCCAGTACTTC. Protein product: CASSEVKTQYF.

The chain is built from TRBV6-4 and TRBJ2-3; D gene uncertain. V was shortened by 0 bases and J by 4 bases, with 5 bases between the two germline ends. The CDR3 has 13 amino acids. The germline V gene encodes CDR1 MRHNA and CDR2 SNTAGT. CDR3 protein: CASSDSPADTQYF. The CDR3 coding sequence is TGTGCCAGCAGTGACTCTCCTGCAGATACGCAGTATTTT.

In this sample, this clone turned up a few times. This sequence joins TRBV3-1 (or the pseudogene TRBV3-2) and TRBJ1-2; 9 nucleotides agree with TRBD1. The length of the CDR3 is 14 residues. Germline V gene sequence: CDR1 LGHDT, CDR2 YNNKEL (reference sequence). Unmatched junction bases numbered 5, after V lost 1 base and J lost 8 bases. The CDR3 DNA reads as TGTGCCAGCAGCCAAGGAGACAGGGGGATCGGCTACACCTTC. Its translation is CASSQGDRGIGYTF.

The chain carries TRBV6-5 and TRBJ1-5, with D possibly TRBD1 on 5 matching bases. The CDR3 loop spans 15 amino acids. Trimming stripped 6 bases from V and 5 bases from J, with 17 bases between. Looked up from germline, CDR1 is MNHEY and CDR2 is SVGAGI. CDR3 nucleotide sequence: TGTGCCAGCAGCCTCCGCGGGGCAGATTATCAGCCCCAGCATTTT. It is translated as CASSLRGADYQPQHF.

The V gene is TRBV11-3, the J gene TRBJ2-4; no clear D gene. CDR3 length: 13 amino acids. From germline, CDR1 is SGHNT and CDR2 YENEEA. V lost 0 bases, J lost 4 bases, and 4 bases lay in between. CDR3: CASSLEGKNIQYF. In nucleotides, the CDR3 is TGTGCCAGCAGCTTAGAGGGAAAAAACATTCAGTACTTC.

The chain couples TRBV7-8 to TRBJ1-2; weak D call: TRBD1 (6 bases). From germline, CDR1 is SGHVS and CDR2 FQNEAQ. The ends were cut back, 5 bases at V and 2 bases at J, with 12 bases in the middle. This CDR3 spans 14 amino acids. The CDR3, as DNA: TGTGCCAGCAGCCCCCGCGGGGGCAACTATGGCTACACCTTC. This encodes CASSPRGGNYGYTF.

CDR3 amino acids: CASSYTGATEAFF. The CDR3 nucleotides read TGTGCCAGCAGCTACACAGGGGCCACTGAAGCTTTCTTT. This chain links TRBV3-1 (or the pseudogene TRBV3-2) with TRBJ1-1, with TRBD1 identical over 7 bases. The CDR3 length is 13 residues. After removal of 5 bases from V and 4 bases from J, the junction contained 4 bases not matched to a gene. Germline V gives CDR1 LGHDT, CDR2 YNNKEL (reference sequence).

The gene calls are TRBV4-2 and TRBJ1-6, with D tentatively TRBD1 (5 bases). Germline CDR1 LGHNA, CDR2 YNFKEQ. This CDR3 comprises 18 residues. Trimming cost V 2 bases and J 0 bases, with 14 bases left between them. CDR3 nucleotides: TGTGCCAGCAGCCAACGGGGACCGGGCACCTCCTATAATTCACCCCTCCACTTT. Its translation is CASSQRGPGTSYNSPLHF.

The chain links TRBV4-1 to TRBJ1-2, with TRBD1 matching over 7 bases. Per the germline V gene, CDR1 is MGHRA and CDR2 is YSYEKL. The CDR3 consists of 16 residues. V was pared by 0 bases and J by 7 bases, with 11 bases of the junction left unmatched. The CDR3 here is CASSQERRQGAGGYTF. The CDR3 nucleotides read TGCGCCAGCAGCCAAGAAAGAAGACAGGGCGCTGGTGGCTACACCTTC.

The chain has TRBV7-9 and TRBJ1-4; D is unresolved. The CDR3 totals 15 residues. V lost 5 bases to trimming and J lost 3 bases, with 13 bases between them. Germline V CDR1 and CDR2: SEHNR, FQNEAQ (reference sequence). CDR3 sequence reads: CASSRLGPPNEKLFF. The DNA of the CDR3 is TGTGCCAGCAGCCGACTTGGACCCCCTAATGAAAAACTGTTTTTT.

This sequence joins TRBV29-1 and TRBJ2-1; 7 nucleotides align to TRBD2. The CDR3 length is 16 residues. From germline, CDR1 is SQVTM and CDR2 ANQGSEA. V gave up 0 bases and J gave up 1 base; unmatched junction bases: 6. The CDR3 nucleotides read TGCAGCGTTGAAGATCCGGCTAGCGGATCCTACAATGAGCAGTTCTTC. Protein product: CSVEDPASGSYNEQFF.